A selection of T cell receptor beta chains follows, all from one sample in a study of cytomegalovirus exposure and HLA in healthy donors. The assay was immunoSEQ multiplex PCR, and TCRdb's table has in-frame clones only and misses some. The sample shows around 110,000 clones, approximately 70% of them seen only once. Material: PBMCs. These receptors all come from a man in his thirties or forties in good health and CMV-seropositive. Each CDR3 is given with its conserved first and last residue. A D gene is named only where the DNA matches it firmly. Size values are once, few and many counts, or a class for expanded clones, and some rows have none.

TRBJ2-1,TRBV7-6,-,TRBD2,TGTGCCAGCAGCTTGGAGCTAGGCCTAGCGGGTACCTACAATGAGCAGTTCTTC,CASSLELGLAGTYNEQFF
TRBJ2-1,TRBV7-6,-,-,TGTGCCAGCAGCTTAAGGGGGTCGGATATTCGCGCCTACAATGAGCAGTTCTTC,CASSLRGSDIRAYNEQFF
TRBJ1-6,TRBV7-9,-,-,TGTGCCAGCAGCTTAGTCGCCGGACTGTATAATTCACCCCTCCACTTT,CASSLVAGLYNSPLHF
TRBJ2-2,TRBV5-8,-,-,TGTGCCAGCAGATTGTCAGGGGTAACGAACACCGGGGAGCTGTTTTTT,CASRLSGVTNTGELFF
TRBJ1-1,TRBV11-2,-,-,TGTGCCAGCAGCCCCAACCGGGACATAAACACTGAAGCTTTCTTT,CASSPNRDINTEAFF
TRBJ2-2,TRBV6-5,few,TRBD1,TGTGCCAGCAGTTCGATAAGGGACAGATACACCGGGGAGCTGTTTTTT,CASSSIRDRYTGELFF
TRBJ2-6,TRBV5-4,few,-,TGTGCCAGCAGCTTAAAGCGGGCCGCCTCTGGGGCCAACGTCCTGACTTTC,CASSLKRAASGANVLTF
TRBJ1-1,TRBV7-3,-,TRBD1,TGTGCCAGCAGTACAACCGGGACAGACACTGAAGCTTTCTTT,CASSTTGTDTEAFF
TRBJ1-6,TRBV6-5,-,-,TGTGCCAGCAGCTGGGACATACGGAGTGGTTCACCCCTCCACTTT,CASSWDIRSGSPLHF
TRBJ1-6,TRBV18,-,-,TGTGCCAGCTCACCGGGAGGGGGGTTGTATTCACCCCTCCACTTT,CASSPGGGLYSPLHF
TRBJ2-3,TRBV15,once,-,TGTGCCACCAGCTCACCCAAGGGGTCCCTAGATACGCAGTATTTT,CATSSPKGSLDTQYF
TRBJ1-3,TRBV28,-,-,TGTGCCAGCAGTTTTTCACAGGGAAACAGTCGAGACACCATATATTTT,CASSFSQGNSRDTIYF
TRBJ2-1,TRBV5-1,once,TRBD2,TGCGCCAGCAGCGGGATGGGGGGGGGACGCGACAATGAGCAGTTCTTC,CASSGMGGGRDNEQFF
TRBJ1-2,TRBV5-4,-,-,TGTGCCAGCAGCTCCGGACAGTCTTATGGCTACACCTTC,CASSSGQSYGYTF
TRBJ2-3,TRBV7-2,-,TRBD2,TGTGCCAGCAGCCTACCGGCTAGCGGGGGGCCGGGCGCAGATACGCAGTATTTT,CASSLPASGGPGADTQYF
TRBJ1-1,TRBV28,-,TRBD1,TGTGCCAGCAGCCGCCGGACAGGGTATACAAGGGGGTCGGCTTTCTTT,CASSRRTGYTRGSAFF
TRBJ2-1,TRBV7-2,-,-,TGTGCCAGCAGCCCGATCCTGGGGGCTTTGTTCAATGAGCAGTTCTTC,CASSPILGALFNEQFF
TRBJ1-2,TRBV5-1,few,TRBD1,TGCGCCAGCAGCTACGGACAGGGAGGCGAGTTCTATGGCTACACCTTC,CASSYGQGGEFYGYTF
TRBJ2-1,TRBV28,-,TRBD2,TGTGCCAGCAGTTTATCCAGCGGGAGAAGATACAATGAGCAGTTCTTC,CASSLSSGRRYNEQFF
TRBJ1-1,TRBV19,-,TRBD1,TGTGCCAGTAGTCTTACAGGGGGTGTCTCTGAAGCTTTCTTT,CASSLTGGVSEAFF
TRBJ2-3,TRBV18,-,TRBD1,TGTGCCAGCTCACGCCAGGGGGCCACAGATACGCAGTATTTT,CASSRQGATDTQYF
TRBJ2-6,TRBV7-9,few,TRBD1,TGTTCCGGTGCCGATCGACAGGGGGCGGGGGGCTCTGGGGCCAACGTCCTGACTTTC,CSGADRQGAGGSGANVLTF
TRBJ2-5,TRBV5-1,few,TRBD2,TGCGCCAGCAGGCCGGGGAGGGAGACTAGCGGGAGGGATGAGACCCAGTACTTC,CASRPGRETSGRDETQYF
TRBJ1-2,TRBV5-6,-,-,TGTGCCAGCAGCTTGCGACAGAACTATGGCTACACCTTC,CASSLRQNYGYTF
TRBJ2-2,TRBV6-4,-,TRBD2,TGTGCCAGCAGTGATATCGGCGGGAGAGGCACCGGGGAGCTGTTTTTT,CASSDIGGRGTGELFF
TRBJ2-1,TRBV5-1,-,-,TGCGCCAGCAGCCGGACGGGAGATTCCTACAATGAGCAGTTCTTC,CASSRTGDSYNEQFF
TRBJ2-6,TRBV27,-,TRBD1,TGTGCCAGCAGTTTATCATCGGGACAGATGTTCTCTGGGGCCAACGTCCTGACTTTC,CASSLSSGQMFSGANVLTF
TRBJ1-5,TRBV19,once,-,TGTGCCAGTAGTTACGGACTTTATAGCAATCAGCCCCAGCATTTT,CASSYGLYSNQPQHF
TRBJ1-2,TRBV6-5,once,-,TGTGCCAGCAGTTATACAAGGACTTCAAGGTTGTATGGCTACACCTTC,CASSYTRTSRLYGYTF
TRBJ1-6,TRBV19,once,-,TGTGCCACTAGACAGGCCACCGGCTCCTATAATTCACCCCTCCACTTT,CATRQATGSYNSPLHF
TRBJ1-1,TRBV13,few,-,TGTGCCAGCAGCCCCCCGAGAGGGCAGGAAGCTTTCTTT,CASSPPRGQEAFF
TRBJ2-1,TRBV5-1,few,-,TGCGCCAGCAGCGTTGGACACAGCCTAAGTGGAAATGAGCAGTTCTTC,CASSVGHSLSGNEQFF
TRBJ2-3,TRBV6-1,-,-,TGTGCCAGCAGTACGGGGAGCATAGATACGCAGTATTTT,CASSTGSIDTQYF
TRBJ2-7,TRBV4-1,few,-,TGCGCCAGCAGCCAAGAGACAGTCTACGAGCAGTACTTC,CASSQETVYEQYF
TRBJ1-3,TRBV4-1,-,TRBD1,TGCGCCAGCAGCCTGTTAGGACAGGGGTTAGGAAACACCATATATTTT,CASSLLGQGLGNTIYF
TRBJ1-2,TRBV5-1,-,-,TGCGCCAGCAGCTTGTCCTCTAGGCCCCCGGGAGGCTACACCTTC,CASSLSSRPPGGYTF
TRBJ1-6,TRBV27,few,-,TGTGCCAGCAGATTCGGTTATAATTCACCCCTCCACTTT,CASRFGYNSPLHF
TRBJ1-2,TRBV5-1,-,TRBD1,TGCGCCAGCAGCCAGTCGACAGGGGAGGAAGGCTACACCTTC,CASSQSTGEEGYTF
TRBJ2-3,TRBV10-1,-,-,TGCGCCAGCAGTGCCCAAGATACGCAGTATTTT,CASSAQDTQYF
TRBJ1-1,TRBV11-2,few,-,TGTGCCAGCAGCTTAGAGGCGGAGGCTGAAGCTTTCTTT,CASSLEAEAEAFF
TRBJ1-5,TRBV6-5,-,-,TGTGCCAGCAGTTATGCGCGCAATCAGCCCCAGCATTTT,CASSYARNQPQHF
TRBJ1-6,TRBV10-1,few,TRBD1,TGCGCCAGCTCCCCGGACAGGAATTCACCCCTCCACTTT,CASSPDRNSPLHF
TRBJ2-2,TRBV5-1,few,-,TGCGCCAGCAGCTTGGGGGCGTATCCCACCGGGGAGCTGTTTTTT,CASSLGAYPTGELFF
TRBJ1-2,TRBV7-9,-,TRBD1,TGTGCCAGCAGCTTAGCGCTAGGGGGCAACTATGGCTACACCTTC,CASSLALGGNYGYTF
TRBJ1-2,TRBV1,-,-,TGCACCAGCAGCCAAGATCAGGCCATAACTAACTATGGCTACACCTTC,CTSSQDQAITNYGYTF
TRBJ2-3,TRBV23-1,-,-,TGCGCCAGCACGATAAGGGGCCCCACAGATACGCAGTATTTT,CASTIRGPTDTQYF
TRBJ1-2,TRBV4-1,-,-,TGCGCCAGCAACTACCGAGAGGGGGAAGGTTTTTATGGCTACACCTTC,CASNYREGEGFYGYTF
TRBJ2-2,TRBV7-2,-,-,TGTGCCAGCAGCTTTCAGACTAGTTCTCGGGCCGGGGAGCTGTTTTTT,CASSFQTSSRAGELFF
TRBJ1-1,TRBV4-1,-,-,TGCGCCAGCAGCCAACCAGGGGTGGATACTGAAGCTTTCTTT,CASSQPGVDTEAFF